This passage covers 2 T cell receptor beta chains from one sample sequenced in a study of T cell responses to AZD1222 COVID-19 vaccine (dated by TCRdb to about 2021). The sample's time point label, decoded: about 28 days (+/-7) after the second vaccine dose. Receptors were amplified or captured by the immunoSEQ multiplex PCR assay. TCRdb retrieved this table from immuneACCESS and kept in-frame rearrangements only. Not all clones are present; in checked studies, unresolved V genes account for under half, and no reason is known for the remainder. This sample is represented by about 200,000 clones; roughly nine tenths of them were singletons. The top ten hold 3% to 4% of the sample. This material consisted of peripheral blood, taken 28 days after the second AZD1222 dose. Source of these receptors: an adult who received the AZD1222 COVID-19 vaccine.

V is TRBV18 and J is TRBJ1-4; D uncertain. The CDR3 is 15 amino acids. V was shortened by 6 bases and J by 6 bases, with 17 bases between the two germline ends. The germline CDR1 and CDR2 sequences are KGHSH and LQKENI. The CDR3 sequence is CASSSLGGRYEKLFF. CDR3 DNA: TGTGCCAGCTCCTCGTTGGGCGGAAGGTATGAAAAACTGTTTTTT.

This clone was seen only a few times. The chain has TRBV18 and TRBJ2-5; D may be TRBD2 (6 bases). The germline gives CDR1 KGHSH, CDR2 LQKENI. The CDR3 runs to 13 residues. Trimming took off 2 bases at V and 5 bases at J, with 9 bases between the two ends. CDR3 amino acids: CASSPGAGETQYF. The CDR3 nucleotides read TGTGCCAGCTCACCAGGGGCGGGGGAGACCCAGTACTTC.